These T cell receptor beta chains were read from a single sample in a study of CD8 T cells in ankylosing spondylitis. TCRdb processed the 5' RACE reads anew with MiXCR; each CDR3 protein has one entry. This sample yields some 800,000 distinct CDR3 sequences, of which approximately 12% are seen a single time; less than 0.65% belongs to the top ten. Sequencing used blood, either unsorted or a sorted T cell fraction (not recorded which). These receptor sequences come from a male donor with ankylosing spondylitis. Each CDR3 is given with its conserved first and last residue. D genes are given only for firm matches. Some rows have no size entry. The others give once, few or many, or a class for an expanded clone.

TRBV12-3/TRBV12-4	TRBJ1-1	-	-	CASSLYTGQTEAFF	TGTGCCAGCAGTTTATACACGGGGCAAACTGAAGCTTTCTTT
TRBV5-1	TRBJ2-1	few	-	CASSSDIGGPYNEQFF	TGCGCCAGCAGCTCCGACATAGGAGGCCCGTACAATGAGCAGTTCTTC
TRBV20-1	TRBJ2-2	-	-	CSASRVENTGELFF	TGCAGTGCTAGCCGGGTGGAGAACACCGGGGAGCTGTTTTTT
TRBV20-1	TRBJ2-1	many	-	CSASQDSLKNEQFF	TGCAGTGCTAGTCAGGACAGCCTTAAAAATGAGCAGTTCTTC
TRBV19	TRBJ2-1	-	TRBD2	CASKEREGSWEDNEQFF	TGTGCCAGTAAGGAGCGGGAGGGGTCGTGGGAGGACAATGAGCAGTTCTTC
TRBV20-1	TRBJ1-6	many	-	CSARPQLSPLHF	TGCAGTGCTAGACCACAGCTTTCACCCCTCCACTTT
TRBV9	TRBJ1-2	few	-	CASSVDEGYGYTF	TGTGCCAGCAGCGTAGATGAGGGATATGGCTACACCTTC
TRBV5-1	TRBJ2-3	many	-	CASSLRNSADTQYF	TGCGCCAGCAGCTTACGGAACAGTGCCGATACGCAGTATTTT
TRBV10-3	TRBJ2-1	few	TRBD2	CAIKPSGNRDNEQFF	TGTGCCATCAAACCAAGCGGGAATCGGGACAATGAGCAGTTCTTC
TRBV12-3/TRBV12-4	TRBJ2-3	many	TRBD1	CASRGQGVPDTQYF	TGTGCCAGCAGGGGACAGGGGGTTCCAGATACGCAGTATTTT
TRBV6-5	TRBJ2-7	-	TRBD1	CASSYSRTGGIYEQYF	TGTGCCAGCAGTTACTCGAGGACAGGGGGCATCTACGAGCAGTACTTC
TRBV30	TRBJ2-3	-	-	CAWTTGRGDTQYF	TGTGCCTGGACAACGGGCAGGGGTGATACGCAGTATTTT
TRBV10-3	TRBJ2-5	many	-	CAISNEETQYF	TGTGCCATCAGTAACGAAGAGACCCAGTACTTC
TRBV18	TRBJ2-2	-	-	CASSPNGGELFF	TGTGCCAGCTCACCAAACGGTGGGGAGCTGTTTTTT
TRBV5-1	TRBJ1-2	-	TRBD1	CASSWGQGGYGYTF	TGCGCCAGCAGCTGGGGACAGGGCGGCTATGGCTACACCTTC
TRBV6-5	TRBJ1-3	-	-	CASSYGVSSGNTIYF	TGTGCCAGCAGTTACGGGGTGTCCTCTGGAAACACCATATATTTT
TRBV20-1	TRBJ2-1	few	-	CSARDTGHVHNEQFF	TGCAGTGCTAGAGACACGGGACATGTCCACAATGAGCAGTTCTTC
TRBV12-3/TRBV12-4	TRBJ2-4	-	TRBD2	CASSRAGGPRNIQYF	TGTGCCAGCAGTCGGGCGGGAGGGCCTAGAAACATTCAGTACTTC
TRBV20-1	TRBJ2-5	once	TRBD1	CSARSTGSGETQYF	TGCAGTGCTAGATCGACAGGGTCGGGGGAGACCCAGTACTTC
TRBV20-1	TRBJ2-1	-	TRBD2	CSAWTSGRARSNEQFF	TGCAGTGCTTGGACTAGCGGGAGAGCGCGAAGCAATGAGCAGTTCTTC
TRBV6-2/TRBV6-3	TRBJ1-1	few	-	CASSATGSRTEAFF	TGTGCCAGCAGCGCCACGGGGAGCAGGACTGAAGCTTTCTTT
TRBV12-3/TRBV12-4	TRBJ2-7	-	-	CASTTTGKSYEQYF	TGTGCCAGCACGACAACAGGGAAGAGCTACGAGCAGTACTTC
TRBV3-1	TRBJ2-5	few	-	CASSQFRRETQYF	TGTGCCAGCAGCCAATTCAGGAGAGAGACCCAGTACTTC
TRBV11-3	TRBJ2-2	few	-	CASSWGRRGPSTGELFF	TGTGCCAGCAGCTGGGGGAGGAGAGGACCCTCCACCGGGGAGCTGTTTTTT
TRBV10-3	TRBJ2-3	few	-	CATSGRSRTDTQYF	TGTGCCACTTCCGGCAGGTCGAGGACAGATACGCAGTATTTT
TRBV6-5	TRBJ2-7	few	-	CASTRSNEQYF	TGTGCCAGCACCCGATCGAACGAGCAGTACTTC
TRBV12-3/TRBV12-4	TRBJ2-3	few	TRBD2	CASSFRGVAGALGSYF	TGTGCCAGCAGTTTTAGAGGGGTAGCGGGGGCCTTAGGTTCGTATTTT